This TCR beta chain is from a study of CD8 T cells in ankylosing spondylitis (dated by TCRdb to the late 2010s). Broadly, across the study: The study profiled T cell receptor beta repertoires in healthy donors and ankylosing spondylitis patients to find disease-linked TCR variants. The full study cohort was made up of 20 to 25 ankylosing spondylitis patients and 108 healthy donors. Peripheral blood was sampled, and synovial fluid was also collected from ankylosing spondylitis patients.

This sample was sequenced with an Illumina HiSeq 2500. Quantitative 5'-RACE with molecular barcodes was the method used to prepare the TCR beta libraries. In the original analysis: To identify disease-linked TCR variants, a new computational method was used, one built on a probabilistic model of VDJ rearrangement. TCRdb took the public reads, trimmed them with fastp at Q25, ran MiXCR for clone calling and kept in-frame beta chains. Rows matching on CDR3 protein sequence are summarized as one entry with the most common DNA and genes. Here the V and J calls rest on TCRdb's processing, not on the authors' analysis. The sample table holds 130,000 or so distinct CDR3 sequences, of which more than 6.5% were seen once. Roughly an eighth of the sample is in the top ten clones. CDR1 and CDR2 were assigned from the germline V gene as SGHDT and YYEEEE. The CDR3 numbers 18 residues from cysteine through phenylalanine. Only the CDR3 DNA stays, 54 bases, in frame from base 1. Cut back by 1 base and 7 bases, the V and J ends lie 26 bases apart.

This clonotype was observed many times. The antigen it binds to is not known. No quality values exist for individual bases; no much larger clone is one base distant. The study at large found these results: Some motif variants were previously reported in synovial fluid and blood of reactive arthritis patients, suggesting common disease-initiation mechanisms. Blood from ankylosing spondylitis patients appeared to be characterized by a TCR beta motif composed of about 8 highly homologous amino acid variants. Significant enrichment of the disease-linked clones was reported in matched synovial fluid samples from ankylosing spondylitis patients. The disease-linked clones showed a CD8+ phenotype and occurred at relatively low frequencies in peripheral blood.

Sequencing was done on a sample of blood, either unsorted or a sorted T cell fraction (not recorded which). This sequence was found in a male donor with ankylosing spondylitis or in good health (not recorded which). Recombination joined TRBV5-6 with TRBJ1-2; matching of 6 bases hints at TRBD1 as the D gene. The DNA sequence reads TGTGCCAGCAGCTTGTATACAAGGGGGGCGTCTGGATCCTCTGGCTACACCTTC. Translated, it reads CASSLYTRGASGSSGYTF.